This T cell receptor (beta chain) was recovered during a study of T cell responses to AZD1222 COVID-19 vaccine. Per the germline V gene, CDR1 is GTSNPN and CDR2 is SVGIG (reference sequence). This CDR3 has 11 amino acids. V lost 1 base and J lost 4, with 4 bases in between. Clones were read by immunoSEQ multiplex PCR, and TCRdb kept only the in-frame ones, dropping some. Of about 120,000 clones listed, around nine tenths are singletons. Findings of the study overall: Among the donors, most were white British and more were female, and clonal diversity was possibly underestimated.

Concerning this clone: Its antigen remains unknown.

This receptor was taken from an adult in good health. The chain employs TRBV30 and TRBJ1-1; no definite D call. This specimen was peripheral blood, taken on day 0 of AZD1222 vaccination. The DNA of the CDR3 is TGTGCCTGGAGTGATCGCACTGAAGCTTTCTTT. Protein: CAWSDRTEAFF.